One sample yielded the 32 T cell receptor beta chains listed below, sequenced in a study of blood T cell repertoires in COVID-19. Method: immunoSEQ multiplex PCR; TCRdb's copy keeps in-frame clones and lacks some. Of about 300,000 clones in the sample, 85% were seen once. The sample consisted of PBMCs or T cells enriched from blood (not recorded which). The receptors originated from a woman aged 30 to 39 who had been exposed to COVID-19.

This rearrangement joins TRBV6-5 to TRBJ2-7, with D maybe TRBD1 (6 bases). Germline CDR1 reads MNHEY; CDR2 reads SVGAGI. The V and J ends lost 6 bases and 0 bases respectively, with 15 bases between them. The CDR3 covers 15 residues. CDR3 DNA: TGTGCCAGCAGGCGTGACAGGACGATCTCCTACGAGCAGTACTTC. It translates to CASRRDRTISYEQYF.

V usage is TRBV27 and J usage is TRBJ2-7; TRBD1 matches 9 bases. The CDR3 extends over 15 amino acids. The J segment lost 4 bases and the V segment lost 1 base, leaving 5 bases of the junction unmatched. Germline values: CDR1 MNHEY, CDR2 SMNVEV (reference sequence). Here the CDR3 reads CASSLWGTGKYEQYF. The CDR3 nucleotides are TGTGCCAGCAGTTTATGGGGGACAGGGAAGTACGAGCAGTACTTC.

The rearrangement links TRBV4-1 to TRBJ2-3; 9 nucleotides match TRBD2. The CDR3 extends over 13 amino acids. V dropped 7 bases and J dropped 5; count of bases not matched to a gene: 4. Germline V gene sequence: CDR1 MGHRA, CDR2 YSYEKL. The CDR3 DNA follows: TGCGCCAGCATTTCAGCGGGGGGAGATACGCAGTATTTT. Protein product: CASISAGGDTQYF.

The rearrangement links TRBV2 to TRBJ2-7; 15 nucleotides agree with TRBD2. Trimming removed 8 bases from V and 1 base from J; junction bases left unmatched: 3. There are 15 residues in the CDR3. Germline V gene data show CDR1 as SNHLY and CDR2 as FYNNEI. This CDR3 reads CASSGLAGGSYEQYF. The CDR3 bases are TGTGCCAGCTCTGGACTAGCGGGAGGGTCCTACGAGCAGTACTTC.

Worth noting for this clone: At one of its ends the junction is not consistent with the germline gene, which may arise from a read error. The chain employs TRBV7-3 and TRBJ2-1; the match to TRBD2 covers 16 bases. Germline V gene lookup returns CDR1 SGHTA and CDR2 FQGTGA. This CDR3 has 16 residues. CDR3 in amino acids: CASSSGTSGRGRDRVF. DNA for the CDR3: TGTGCCAGCAGCTCCGGGACTAGCGGGAGGGGGCGAGACAGGGTCTTC.

The gene calls are TRBV28 and TRBJ1-3; D possibly corresponds to TRBD1 (6 bases). The CDR3 contains 13 residues. Looked up from germline, CDR1 is MDHEN and CDR2 is SYDVKM. V lost 5 bases and J 4 bases, leaving 9 bases between the germline ends. This CDR3 reads CASSVGTGNTIYF. The DNA of the CDR3 is TGTGCCAGCAGTGTCGGGACAGGAAACACCATATATTTT. The complete variable domain, with remaining parts taken from reference TRBV28 and TRBJ1-3, reads DVKVTQSSRYLVKRTGEKVFLECVQDMDHENMFWYRQDPGLGLRLIYFSYDVKMKEKGDIPEGYSVSREKKERFSLILESASTNQTSMYLCASSVGTGNTIYFGEGSWLTVV.

This clone was detected only once. This chain joins TRBV27 and TRBJ1-1, with D possibly being TRBD1 (5 bases). V dropped 6 bases and J dropped 5 bases, with 13 bases sitting between them. Germline values: CDR1 MNHEY, CDR2 SMNVEV (reference sequence). The CDR3 contains 13 residues. The CDR3 DNA reads TGTGCCAGCAGCCCCTGGGGGAGGACTGAAGCTTTCTTT. Translating it yields CASSPWGRTEAFF.

The chain has TRBV7-9 and TRBJ2-3, with TRBD1 matching 7 bases. CDR3 length: 16 residues. V was clipped by 4 bases and J by 0 bases; unmatched bases: 7. Germline lookup yields CDR1 SEHNR and CDR2 FQNEAQ (reference sequence). The CDR3 DNA sequence: TGTGCCAGCAGCTCGGGGACAGATACTAGCACAGATACGCAGTATTTT. This gives the protein CASSSGTDTSTDTQYF.

In its sample, this clone was seen a few times. J is TRBJ1-2 and V is TRBV28; tentative D call: TRBD1 (5 bases). The CDR3 consists of 14 residues. The V end lost 9 bases, the J end lost 3 bases, and 17 bases lay between the germline ends. Germline V gives CDR1 MDHEN, CDR2 SYDVKM. The CDR3 here is CASRSGGVDYGYTF. CDR3 nucleotide sequence: TGTGCCAGTAGATCCGGGGGGGTGGACTATGGCTACACCTTC.

The chain uses TRBV6-5 and TRBJ2-2; 7 nucleotides line up with TRBD1. Germline trimming cut 7 bases from V and 7 bases from J; bases unmatched to any gene: 3. There are 12 residues in the CDR3. CDR1 and CDR2 (germline): MNHEY, SVGAGI. DNA for the CDR3: TGTGCCAGCAACCCAGGGGGCGGGGAGCTGTTTTTT. Protein sequence: CASNPGGGELFF.

The rearrangement uses TRBV7-9 and TRBJ1-5; maybe TRBD1 (6 bases). CDR3 size: 15 residues. In germline, CDR1 is SEHNR, CDR2 FQNEAQ (reference sequence). V was cut by 2 bases and J by 2 bases, with 10 bases left in between. CDR3 DNA: TGTGCCAGCAGCTTAAGGGGGATTCGCAATCAGCCCCAGCATTTT. Translating gives CASSLRGIRNQPQHF.

This chain joins TRBV27 and TRBJ2-1; 7 nucleotides align to TRBD2. This CDR3 comprises 16 residues. After removal of 6 bases from V and 4 bases from J, the junction contained 12 bases not matched to a gene. Germline assignment: CDR1 MNHEY and CDR2 SMNVEV (reference sequence). The CDR3 loop is CASSQDRDYIYNEQFF. CDR3 DNA: TGTGCCAGCAGCCAAGACCGGGACTACATTTACAATGAGCAGTTCTTC.

This chain connects TRBV7-2 to TRBJ2-3; D is unresolved. V lost 5 bases and J lost 6, with 9 bases in between. Germline lookup yields CDR1 SGHTA and CDR2 FQGNSA. CDR3 length equals 12 residues. CDR3 sequence (DNA): TGTGCCAGCAGCCCTTCTAGGGATACGCAGTATTTT. It encodes CASSPSRDTQYF.

The rearrangement joins TRBV24-1 to TRBJ2-1, with 13 nucleotides matching TRBD2. J gave up 5 bases and V 8 bases, and 8 bases lay outside the gene matches. Germline V CDR1 and CDR2: KGHDR, SFDVKD. CDR3 length: 16 amino acids. The CDR3 loop is CATTGTSGADHNEQFF. CDR3 nucleotide sequence: TGTGCCACCACCGGGACTAGCGGGGCCGATCACAATGAGCAGTTCTTC.

J is TRBJ2-7 and V is TRBV7-9, with TRBD1 as a possible D gene (5 bases). V lost 4 bases and J lost 6, with 13 bases in between. Germline assignment: CDR1 SEHNR and CDR2 FQNEAQ (reference sequence). This CDR3 is built from 13 residues. CDR3 nucleotide sequence: TGTGCCAGCAGCTATCCCCAGGGTTCCGAGCAGTACTTC. The encoded protein is CASSYPQGSEQYF. The full variable domain, rest sourced from reference TRBV7-9 and TRBJ2-7, is DTGVSQNPRHKITKRGQNVTFRCDPISEHNRLYWYRQTLGQGPEFLTYFQNEAQLEKSRLLSDRFSAERPKGSFSTLEIQRTEQGDSAMYLCASSYPQGSEQYFGPGTRLTVT.

The chain combines TRBV7-9 with TRBJ1-1; D remains ambiguous. V was shortened by 2 bases and J by 2 bases, with 9 bases between the two germline ends. Germline CDR1 is SEHNR and CDR2 is FQNEAQ (reference sequence). This CDR3 region has 14 residues. The CDR3 DNA reads TGTGCCAGCAGCTTATGGTCAGATAACACTGAAGCTTTCTTT. Translated: CASSLWSDNTEAFF.

This chain uses TRBV4-3 with TRBJ2-1, with TRBD2 identical over 15 bases. The CDR3 runs to 18 residues. The germline gives CDR1 LGHNA, CDR2 YSLEER. J was trimmed by 6 bases and V by 0 bases; bases with no gene match: 6. CDR3 nucleotides: TGCGCCAGCAGCCAAGAGTTGTGGACTAGCGGGGGGGCCAATGAGCAGTTCTTC. Its translation: CASSQELWTSGGANEQFF.

The chain uses TRBV7-2 and TRBJ1-3; 9 bases agree with TRBD1. This CDR3 spans 17 amino acids. Germline loops: CDR1 SGHTA, CDR2 FQGNSA. V dropped 5 bases and J dropped 3; count of bases not matched to a gene: 11. The CDR3 region has the DNA TGTGCCAGCAGCCTAAGGGGACAGGGTCTGGGTGGAAACACCATATATTTT. Its translation: CASSLRGQGLGGNTIYF.

In its sample, this clone was seen a few times. The gene calls are TRBV11-2 and TRBJ1-2; D gene uncertain. CDR3 size: 15 residues. Trimming pared 1 base from V and 0 bases from J, leaving 9 bases between. The germline V gene has CDR1 SGHAT and CDR2 FQNNGV. The CDR3 bases are TGTGCCAGCAGCTTAGCCCGCGGTTCTAACTATGGCTACACCTTC. Its protein is CASSLARGSNYGYTF.

The genes are TRBV7-2 and TRBJ2-7, with TRBD2 matching 9 bases. This CDR3 has 16 amino acids. J lost 3 bases, V lost 5 bases, and 11 bases had no gene match. Germline-derived CDR1 and CDR2 are SGHTA and FQGNSA. Here the CDR3 reads CASSPGQLAGFYEQYF. The CDR3, as DNA: TGTGCCAGCAGCCCGGGGCAGCTAGCGGGGTTCTACGAGCAGTACTTC. The full variable domain, in which reference TRBV7-2 and TRBJ2-7 provide the parts outside the CDR3, is GAGVSQSPSNKVTEKGKDVELRCDPISGHTALYWYRQSLGQGLEFLIYFQGNSAPDKSGLPSDRFSAERTGGSVSTLTIQRTQQEDSAVYLCASSPGQLAGFYEQYFGPGTRLTVT.

The table lists this clone with a count of one. The V and J genes are TRBV5-4 and TRBJ2-7; the D gene is possibly TRBD1 (8 bases). The V gene's germline CDR1 is SGHNT and CDR2 YYREEE (reference sequence). V was pared by 2 bases and J by 6 bases, with 15 bases between. CDR3 length: 14 amino acids. Here the CDR3 reads CASSFDRGGVEQYF. The DNA for the CDR3 is TGTGCCAGCAGCTTTGACAGGGGAGGGGTCGAGCAGTACTTC.

The chain employs TRBV9 and TRBJ2-2; D not certain. Germline values: CDR1 SGDLS, CDR2 YYNGEE. This CDR3 has 15 amino acids. Trimming removed 4 bases from V and 0 bases from J, with 10 bases in between. CDR3 DNA: TGTGCCAGCAGCCCCCTTACAACGAACACCGGGGAGCTGTTTTTT. Amino acid sequence: CASSPLTTNTGELFF.

This chain links TRBV9 with TRBJ1-1; no definite D call. This CDR3 region has 15 residues. Between the trimmed V and J ends, which lost 0 bases and 0 bases, there was a span of 9 bases. The germline CDR1 and CDR2 sequences are SGDLS and YYNGEE. The CDR3 is CASSVVSGLNTEAFF. As DNA, the CDR3 is TGTGCCAGCAGCGTAGTTTCCGGGTTGAACACTGAAGCTTTCTTT.

The rearrangement joins TRBV10-3 to TRBJ1-4, with D possibly being TRBD1 (5 bases). V was pared by 0 bases and J by 1 base, with 6 bases between. Germline V gene sequence: CDR1 ENHRY, CDR2 SYGVKD. The CDR3 runs 15 residues. CDR3 sequence (DNA): TGTGCCATCAGTGAGTCAGGGGTAACTAATGAAAAACTGTTTTTT. The encoded protein is CAISESGVTNEKLFF.

CDR3 in amino acids: CATSRGQAYSPLHF. The CDR3 coding sequence is TGTGCCACCAGCCGAGGACAGGCTTATTCACCCCTCCACTTT. The chain combines TRBV15 with TRBJ1-6; 7 bases align to TRBD1. Germline V gene sequence: CDR1 LNHNV, CDR2 YYDKDF (reference sequence). The junction had 6 bases not matched to a gene; V was cut back by 5 bases and J by 8 bases. The CDR3 loop spans 14 amino acids.

This chain uses TRBV27 with TRBJ1-1; tentative D call: TRBD1 (5 bases). The CDR3 loop spans 11 amino acids. The germline gives CDR1 MNHEY, CDR2 SMNVEV (reference sequence). The V end lost 10 bases, the J end lost 4 bases, and 10 bases lay between the germline ends. This CDR3 reads CATIRGTEAFF. The CDR3 DNA sequence: TGTGCCACTATAAGGGGCACTGAAGCTTTCTTT.

This CDR3 reads CASSDDRAGYTF. In DNA, the CDR3 is TGTGCCAGCAGCGATGACAGGGCTGGCTACACCTTC. V usage is TRBV11-2 and J usage is TRBJ1-2, with TRBD1 matching over 7 bases. From germline, CDR1 is SGHAT and CDR2 FQNNGV. CDR3 length equals 12 residues. With 5 bases clipped from V and 7 bases from J, the junction kept 4 bases outside the gene matches.

The chain recombines TRBV28 with TRBJ1-5; no firm D call. The germline CDR1 and CDR2 sequences are MDHEN and SYDVKM. The CDR3 loop spans 15 amino acids. V shed 5 bases and J shed 1 base, with 12 bases lying between them. Here the CDR3 reads CASSPLPRSNQPQHF. For the CDR3, the DNA is TGTGCCAGCAGTCCACTGCCCCGGAGCAATCAGCCCCAGCATTTT.

The rearrangement links TRBV7-6 to TRBJ1-3; D gene unclear. Trimming removed 4 bases at V and 4 bases at J, with 2 bases between. The CDR3 extends over 11 amino acids. The germline V gene has CDR1 SGHVS and CDR2 FNYEAQ. CDR3 residues: CASSSGNTIYF. The CDR3 DNA is TGTGCCAGCAGCTCAGGAAACACCATATATTTT.

Only a few counts were recorded for this clone. V usage is TRBV5-4 and J usage is TRBJ2-1, with 8 bases that match TRBD1. The length of the CDR3 is 15 residues. The V gene's germline CDR1 is SGHNT and CDR2 YYREEE (reference sequence). J gave up 5 bases and V 1 base, and 5 bases lay outside the gene matches. The CDR3 DNA reads as TGTGCCAGCAGCTTGCAGGGGGCGAACAACAATGAGCAGTTCTTC. It is translated as CASSLQGANNNEQFF.

The chain joins TRBV7-2 to TRBJ2-2; no clear D. Germline V gene lookup returns CDR1 SGHTA and CDR2 FQGNSA. V lost 5 bases and J 5 bases, leaving 12 bases between the germline ends. CDR3 length: 14 amino acids. The DNA for the CDR3 is TGTGCCAGCAGCCCATTTGGGCCTACCGGGGAGCTGTTTTTT. This encodes CASSPFGPTGELFF. Combining the CDR3 with reference TRBV7-2 and TRBJ2-2 gives the whole variable domain GAGVSQSPSNKVTEKGKDVELRCDPISGHTALYWYRQSLGQGLEFLIYFQGNSAPDKSGLPSDRFSAERTGGSVSTLTIQRTQQEDSAVYLCASSPFGPTGELFFGEGSRLTVL.

This chain uses TRBV7-9 with TRBJ1-3, with 8 bases fitting TRBD1. The germline V gene encodes CDR1 SEHNR and CDR2 FQNEAQ (reference sequence). The CDR3 loop spans 18 amino acids. V shed 1 base, J shed 1 base, and the junction held 9 bases outside the gene matches. CDR3 bases: TGTGCCAGCAGCTTAGACAGGGGGTTACGGCAGTCTGGAAACACCATATATTTT. This codes for CASSLDRGLRQSGNTIYF.